This T cell receptor (beta chain) was identified in a study of monozygotic twins with inflammatory bowel disease. This CDR3 region has 16 residues. In germline, CDR1 is LGHNA, CDR2 YNFKEQ. Investigators extracted total RNA from whole blood and did not sort T cells. TCRdb reprocessed the 5' RACE reads and stores each CDR3 protein as one record, lacking DNA. This specimen shows some 170,000 distinct CDR3 sequences; the ten leading clones hold around 2.4%. Sequenced input: blood. The sequence was obtained from a human donor with ulcerative colitis or Crohn's disease, or a healthy co-twin of an affected twin (not recorded which). This chain connects TRBV4-2 to TRBJ1-2; TCRdb outputs TRBD1, but without DNA this stays unchecked. Here the CDR3 reads CASSRARREANYGYTF.